The entry below describes one TCR beta chain. The sample holds many counts of this clonotype. Its recognized antigen is unknown. Base qualities are not provided; no much larger clone lies one nucleotide away. This sample is part of a study of T-cell reconstitution after alpha-beta-depleted transplantation in children listed by TCRdb under 2016. Background on the whole study: T-cell immune reconstitution after TCRalphabeta/CD19-depleted allogeneic hematopoietic cell transplantation in children was quantitatively tracked in the study by means of TCR repertoire profiling.

Receptor libraries were prepared by PCR. The data were produced on an Illumina HiSeq 2500. Molecular barcoding was employed in the preparation of TCR libraries, with unique molecular identifiers being used to normalize TCRbeta repertoire quantification. TCRdb cleaned the public reads at Q25 with fastp, built clones with MiXCR and kept in-frame beta chains. Here each entry gathers all rows of one CDR3 protein and keeps the most common genes and DNA. This sample holds almost 400,000 distinct CDR3 sequences; roughly 22% were observed only once. The top ten hold 3.8% of the sample. Deletion took 0 bases off V and 1 base off J, with a span of 10 bases between the germline ends. The germline V gene (reference sequence) sets CDR1 to SEHNR and CDR2 to FQNEAQ. The CDR3 starts with the cysteine, ends with the phenylalanine, and has 15 residues. Only the CDR3 DNA is retained, 45 bases long and in frame from the first base.

Recombination connected TRBV7-9 to TRBJ2-7; no confident D gene assignment can be made. The sequencing used PBMCs from the stem cell graft donor, collected from the stem cell graft. This sequence originates from a human donor who donated a stem cell graft to a child with acute myeloid leukemia. The CDR3 here reads CASSLAADASYEQYF. Here is the DNA: TGTGCCAGCAGCTTAGCGGCAGATGCTTCCTACGAGCAGTACTTC.